The following is a TCR beta chain sequence with its context. One end of the junction does not line up with germline, which may come from a read error. The length of the CDR3 is 15 residues. Germline V CDR1 and CDR2: ENHRY, SYGVKD. This sample is part of a study of cytomegalovirus exposure and HLA in healthy donors. PCR amplification relied on 60 Vbeta primers (plus 13 Jbeta primers). Profiling relied on immunoSEQ multiplex PCR, and the TCRdb table lists in-frame clones only, not all of them. There are around 74,000 clones in the sample, with approximately 14% held by the top ten. The chain is built from TRBV10-3 and TRBJ1-2; D unresolved. Sample: PBMCs. The sequence was collected from a man aged 45-65 years in good health and CMV-seropositive. In DNA form, the CDR3 reads TGTGCCATCAGTCAAGGCGGGATATCTAACTATGACTACACCTTC. Encoded protein: CAISQGGISNYDYTF.